Reported below is one T cell receptor beta chain. Original data processing: Reference gene primer amplification in the assay estimated nucleated cell counts. Assay: immunoSEQ multiplex PCR; the TCRdb copy retains only in-frame clones and omits some. The V and J calls and clone size were taken over from that table, and D and trimming were inferred from the DNA. This table holds around 300,000 clones, 90% to 95% found once. CDR3 length equals 17 residues. CDR1 and CDR2 (germline): KGHDR, SFDVKD. The J segment lost 6 bases and the V segment lost 3 bases, leaving 13 bases of the junction unmatched. The data are from a study of blood T cell repertoires in COVID-19. Whole-study context: T cells, B-cell-depleted T cells, or PBMCs supplied cDNA or gDNA.

Sequenced material: peripheral blood. This chain uses TRBV24-1 with TRBJ2-3; the match to TRBD2 covers 8 bases. This TCR was recovered from a woman in her 30s with COVID-19, enrolled during active disease. CDR3 sequence reads: CATSDGSTGGPWDTQYF. The CDR3 region has the DNA TGTGCCACCAGTGATGGCTCTACGGGAGGGCCATGGGATACGCAGTATTTT.